One sample yielded the 17 T cell receptor beta chains listed below, sequenced in a study of beta chain features in type 1 diabetes (dated by TCRdb to the late 2010s). The library was generated by the immunoSEQ multiplex PCR assay. The entire amount of isolated RNA was reverse transcribed using the High Capacity cDNA Reverse Transcription Kit, so the sequenced TCRB transcripts were expressed ones. What TCRdb holds here is the immuneACCESS table cut down to in-frame rearrangements. Part of the clones is not present; checked against another copy, under half of the missing clones reflect an unresolved V gene, and the others are unexplained. The sample includes about 620,000 clones, with roughly a sixth observed a single time. The ten largest make up 0.09% to 0.095% of the sample. The sequencing input was naive CD4+ T cells from blood. Read against the paper, the sample's cell subset or site label means: true naive CD4+ T cells. The receptors here all came from a young man in good health.

This clone was seen only a few times. The chain recombines TRBV5-4 with TRBJ2-3; D possibly corresponds to TRBD1 (5 bases). The CDR3 runs 13 residues. Deletions cut 0 bases from V and 11 bases from J, with 13 bases between. Germline assignment: CDR1 SGHNT and CDR2 YYREEE (reference sequence). Here the CDR3 DNA reads TGTGCCAGCAGCTTGGACGTGGGCAGGGAGCAGTATTTT. This sequence encodes CASSLDVGREQYF.

This chain joins TRBV14 and TRBJ2-7; the D gene is possibly TRBD2 (6 bases). With 0 bases removed from V and 7 bases from J, the gap between germline ends came to 10 bases. Germline values: CDR1 SGHDN, CDR2 FVKESK. The CDR3 contains 13 residues. CDR3 residues: CASSQDLAGEQYF. CDR3 DNA: TGTGCCAGCAGCCAAGATCTCGCGGGAGAGCAGTACTTC.

This chain joins TRBV6-6 and TRBJ1-5; D remains unclear. Trimming removed 3 bases from V and 6 bases from J, with 18 bases in between. The V gene's germline CDR1 is MNHNY and CDR2 SVGAGI (reference sequence). CDR3 length equals 16 residues. CDR3 DNA sequence: TGTGCCAGCAGTTATTGGAGTCTCGTAAATATTCAGCCCCAGCATTTT. Its translation is CASSYWSLVNIQPQHF.

The chain combines TRBV7-2 with TRBJ2-3; D is perhaps TRBD2 (6 bases). Germline CDR1 SGHTA, CDR2 FQGNSA. The CDR3 length is 16 residues. Trimming pared 5 bases from V and 2 bases from J, leaving 17 bases between. CDR3 nucleotide sequence: TGTGCCAGCAGCGGACGACTCGTAGCGGTCACAGATACGCAGTATTTT. Translation gives CASSGRLVAVTDTQYF.

This clone has only a few counts. The rearrangement links TRBV7-6 to TRBJ2-7, with 7 positions matching TRBD1. This CDR3 is 14 amino acids long. Germline V gives CDR1 SGHVS, CDR2 FNYEAQ. The junction had 3 bases not matched to a gene; V was cut back by 1 base and J by 3 bases. CDR3 DNA sequence: TGTGCCAGCAGCTTAGAAAGGGGGCACTACGAGCAGTACTTC. It translates to CASSLERGHYEQYF.

Regarding this clone: Sequence at one end of the junction differs from germline and may be a read error. The CDR3 bases are TGTGCCGGCTCACCTCCTAGCGGGGCCAACGTCCTGACTTTC. Residues: CAGSPPSGANVLTF. The V and J genes are TRBV18 and TRBJ2-6, with a possible D match to TRBD2 (5 bases). Looked up from germline, CDR1 is KGHSH and CDR2 is LQKENI. The CDR3 covers 14 residues.

The CDR3 is CASSPTARTVSGNTIYF. In DNA, the CDR3 is TGTGCCAGCAGCCCCACAGCACGGACGGTCTCTGGAAACACCATATATTTT. V is TRBV9 and J is TRBJ1-3; unclear D gene. Germline loops: CDR1 SGDLS, CDR2 YYNGEE. The V end was cut by 4 bases, the J end by 0 bases, with 17 bases between. The CDR3 length is 17 residues.

This clone was counted between two and nine times. The chain joins TRBV19 to TRBJ2-7; unclear D gene. The germline gives CDR1 LNHDA, CDR2 SQIVND (reference sequence). Trimming cost V 4 bases and J 5 bases, with 9 bases left between them. The CDR3 loop spans 12 amino acids. CDR3 sequence (DNA): TGTGCCAGTAGTACCTCGGGTGACGAGCAGTACTTC. Translation: CASSTSGDEQYF.

This clone was counted between two and nine times. V gene TRBV2 combines with J gene TRBJ1-1; D possibly corresponds to TRBD1 (6 bases). Germline V gene lookup returns CDR1 SNHLY and CDR2 FYNNEI. This CDR3 region has 14 residues. The V end was cut by 4 bases, the J end by 1 base, with 10 bases between. The CDR3 sequence is CASSVGDKNTEAFF. Written as DNA, the CDR3 is TGTGCCAGCAGTGTTGGGGACAAGAACACTGAAGCTTTCTTT.

The chain carries TRBV9 and TRBJ2-2; the D gene is possibly TRBD2 (6 bases). V lost 1 base to trimming and J lost 3 bases, with 13 bases between them. This CDR3 region has 16 residues. CDR1 is SGDLS, CDR2 YYNGEE, per germline. The CDR3 region is CASSVSGRRDTGELFF. The DNA for the CDR3 is TGTGCCAGCAGCGTAAGTGGGAGGAGGGACACCGGGGAGCTGTTTTTT.

There are a few counts of this clone. CDR3 residues: CASSLGRGTGNRYQYF. The CDR3, as DNA: TGTGCCAGCAGCTTAGGGCGCGGGACAGGGAACAGGTACCAGTACTTC. This chain joins TRBV7-2 and TRBJ2-5; 9 nucleotides agree with TRBD1. The J segment lost 10 bases and the V segment lost 1 base, leaving 13 bases of the junction unmatched. The CDR3 totals 16 residues. Germline assignment: CDR1 SGHTA and CDR2 FQGNSA.

This clone occurred a few times. This chain links TRBV19 with TRBJ1-1, with D perhaps matching TRBD1 (5 bases). This CDR3 is 16 amino acids long. Germline lookup yields CDR1 LNHDA and CDR2 SQIVND (reference sequence). With 5 bases removed from V and 4 bases from J, the gap between germline ends came to 20 bases. The CDR3 spells CASSHRGVAGGTEAFF. The CDR3 DNA reads TGTGCCAGTAGTCATAGAGGGGTCGCCGGGGGCACTGAAGCTTTCTTT.

This clone was picked up a small number of times. This chain joins TRBV28 and TRBJ1-5; D unclear. From germline, CDR1 is MDHEN and CDR2 SYDVKM. The CDR3 is 14 amino acids. V lost 6 bases and J lost 2, with 11 bases in between. CDR3 coding DNA: TGTGCCAGCAGACCCAGCACTCGCAATCAGCCCCAGCATTTT. Protein: CASRPSTRNQPQHF.

This clone was seen a few times. The genes are TRBV27 and TRBJ2-7; 9 bases match TRBD2. V lost 4 bases and J lost 6; bases outside the gene matches: 13. This CDR3 is built from 16 residues. The germline V gene has CDR1 MNHEY and CDR2 SMNVEV (reference sequence). The chain's CDR3 is CASSSPLWREGVEQYF. CDR3 DNA sequence: TGTGCCAGCAGTTCCCCCTTATGGCGGGAGGGTGTCGAGCAGTACTTC.

The chain employs TRBV13 and TRBJ2-5; D may be TRBD1 (6 bases). The CDR3 sequence is 13 residues long. The V gene lost 5 bases and the J gene lost 7 bases, with 14 bases spanning the gap. Per the germline V gene, CDR1 is PRHDT and CDR2 is FYEKMQ (reference sequence). CDR3 residues: CASSPGTQRTQYF. As DNA, the CDR3 is TGTGCCAGCAGCCCGGGGACACAGCGGACCCAGTACTTC.

This clone was seen more than once but under ten times. Relative to the germline gene, one junction end is altered; a read error may explain this. The rearrangement uses TRBV6-5 and TRBJ1-1, with D possibly matching TRBD1 (5 bases). CDR1 is MNHEY, CDR2 SVGAGI, per germline. The CDR3 has 13 amino acids. The CDR3 sequence: CASTYGRATEAFF. The CDR3 DNA is TGTGCCAGCACTTACGGCAGGGCCACTGAAGCTTTCTTT.

The rearrangement joins TRBV29-1 to TRBJ2-6; TRBD1 or TRBD2 may be the D gene (6 bases each). The V end was cut by 3 bases, the J end by 5 bases, with 11 bases between. The CDR3 runs to 14 residues. The germline V gene has CDR1 SQVTM and CDR2 ANQGSEA. CDR3 sequence (DNA): TGCAGCGTTGAGCGGGACATCTGGGCCAACGTCCTGACTTTC. Translated: CSVERDIWANVLTF.